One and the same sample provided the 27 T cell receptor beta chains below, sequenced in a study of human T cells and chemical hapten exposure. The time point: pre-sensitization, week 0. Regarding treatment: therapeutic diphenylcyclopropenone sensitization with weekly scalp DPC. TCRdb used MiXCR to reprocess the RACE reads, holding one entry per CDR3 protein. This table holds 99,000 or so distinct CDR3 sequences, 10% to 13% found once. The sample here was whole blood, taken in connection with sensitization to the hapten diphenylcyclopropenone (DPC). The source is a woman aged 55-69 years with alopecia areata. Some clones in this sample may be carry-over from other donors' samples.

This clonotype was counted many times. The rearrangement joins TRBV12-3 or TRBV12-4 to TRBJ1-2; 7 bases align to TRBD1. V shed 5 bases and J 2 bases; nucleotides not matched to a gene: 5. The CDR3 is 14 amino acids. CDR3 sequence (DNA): TGTGCCAGCAGTGAGACACAGGGGAACTATGGCTACACCTTC. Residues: CASSETQGNYGYTF.

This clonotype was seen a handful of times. The CDR3 coding sequence is TGCAGTGCACCTGGCACGGCGGGACTCGGGGCCTACGAGCAGTACTTC. It encodes CSAPGTAGLGAYEQYF. The rearrangement joins TRBV20-1 to TRBJ2-7, with D tentatively TRBD2 (6 bases). The CDR3 contains 16 residues. The germline V and J ends were trimmed by 6 bases and 2 bases, with 23 bases remaining between them. The V gene's germline CDR1 is DFQATT and CDR2 SNEGSKA (reference sequence).

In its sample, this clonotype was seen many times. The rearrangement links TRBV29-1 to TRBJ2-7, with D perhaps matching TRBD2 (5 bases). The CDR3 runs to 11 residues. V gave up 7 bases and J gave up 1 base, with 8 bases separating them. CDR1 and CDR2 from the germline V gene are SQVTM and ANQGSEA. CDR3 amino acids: CSARESYEQYF. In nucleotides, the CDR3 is TGCAGCGCCCGGGAATCCTACGAGCAGTACTTC.

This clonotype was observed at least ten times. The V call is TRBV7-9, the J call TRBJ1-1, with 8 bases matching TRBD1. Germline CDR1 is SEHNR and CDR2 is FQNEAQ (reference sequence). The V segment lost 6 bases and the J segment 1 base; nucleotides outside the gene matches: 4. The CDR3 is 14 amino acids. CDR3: CASRRTGPNTEAFF. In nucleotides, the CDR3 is TGTGCCAGCAGGCGGACAGGGCCGAACACTGAAGCTTTCTTT.

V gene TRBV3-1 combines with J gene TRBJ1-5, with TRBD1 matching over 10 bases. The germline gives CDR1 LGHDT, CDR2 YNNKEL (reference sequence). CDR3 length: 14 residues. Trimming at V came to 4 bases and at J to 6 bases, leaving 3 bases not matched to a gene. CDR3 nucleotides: TGTGCCAGCAGCCGGGGACAGGGGATTCAGCCCCAGCATTTT. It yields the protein CASSRGQGIQPQHF.

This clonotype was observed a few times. The CDR3 sequence: CASTQQGGGYTF. The CDR3 coding sequence is TGTGCCAGCACTCAACAGGGTGGCGGCTACACCTTC. This sequence joins TRBV7-8 and TRBJ1-2; a possible D gene is TRBD1 (6 bases). Trimming pared 7 bases from V and 8 bases from J, leaving 14 bases between. The CDR3 is made up of 12 amino acids. Germline CDR1 reads SGHVS; CDR2 reads FQNEAQ.

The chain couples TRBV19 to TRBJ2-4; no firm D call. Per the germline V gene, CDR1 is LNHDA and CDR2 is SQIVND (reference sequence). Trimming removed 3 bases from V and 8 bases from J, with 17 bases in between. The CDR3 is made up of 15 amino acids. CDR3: CASSMTATHRDIQYF. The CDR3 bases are TGTGCCAGTAGTATGACCGCGACCCACCGGGACATTCAGTACTTC.

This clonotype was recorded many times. This CDR3 is CASSSYSLGQTSTDTQYF. Written as DNA, the CDR3 is TGTGCCAGCAGCTCCTATTCCCTCGGACAGACTAGCACAGATACGCAGTATTTT. The V and J genes are TRBV7-9 and TRBJ2-3, with D possibly TRBD1 on 6 matching bases. The germline gives CDR1 SEHNR, CDR2 FQNEAQ (reference sequence). The CDR3 runs to 18 residues. Between the trimmed V and J ends, which lost 4 bases and 0 bases, there was a span of 20 bases.

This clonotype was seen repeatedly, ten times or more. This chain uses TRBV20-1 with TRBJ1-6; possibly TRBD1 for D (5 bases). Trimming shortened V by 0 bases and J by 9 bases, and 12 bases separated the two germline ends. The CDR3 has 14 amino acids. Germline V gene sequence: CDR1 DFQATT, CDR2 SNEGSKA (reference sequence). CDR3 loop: CSARDLGQLSPLHF. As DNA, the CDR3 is TGCAGTGCTAGAGATCTGGGGCAGCTTTCACCCCTCCACTTT.

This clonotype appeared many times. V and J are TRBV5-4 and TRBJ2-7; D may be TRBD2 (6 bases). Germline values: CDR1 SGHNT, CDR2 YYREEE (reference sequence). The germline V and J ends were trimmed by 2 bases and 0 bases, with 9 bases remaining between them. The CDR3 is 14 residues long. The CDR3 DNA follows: TGTGCCAGCAGCTTTCCCGGGAGCTCCTACGAGCAGTACTTC. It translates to CASSFPGSSYEQYF.

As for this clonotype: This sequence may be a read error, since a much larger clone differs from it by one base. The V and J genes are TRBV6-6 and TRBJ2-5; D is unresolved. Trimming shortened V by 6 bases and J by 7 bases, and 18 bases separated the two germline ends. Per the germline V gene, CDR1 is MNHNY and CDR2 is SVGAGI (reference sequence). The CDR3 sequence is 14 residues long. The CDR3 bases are TGTGCCAGCAGAACACCCGGAAAGGGTGGGACCCAGTACTTC. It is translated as CASRTPGKGGTQYF.

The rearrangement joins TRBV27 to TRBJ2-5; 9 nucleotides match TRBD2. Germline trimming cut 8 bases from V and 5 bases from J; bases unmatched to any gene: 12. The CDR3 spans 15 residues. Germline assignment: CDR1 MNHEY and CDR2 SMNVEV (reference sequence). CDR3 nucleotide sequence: TGTGCCAGCCACAGTTTTAGCGGGGGCTTTGAGACCCAGTACTTC. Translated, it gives CASHSFSGGFETQYF.

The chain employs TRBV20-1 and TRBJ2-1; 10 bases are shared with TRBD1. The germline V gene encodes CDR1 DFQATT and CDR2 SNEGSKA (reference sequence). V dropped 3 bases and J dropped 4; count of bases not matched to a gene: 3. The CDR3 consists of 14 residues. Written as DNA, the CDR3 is TGCAGTGCTAGGGGGGACAGGGGATACAATGAGCAGTTCTTC. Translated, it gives CSARGDRGYNEQFF.

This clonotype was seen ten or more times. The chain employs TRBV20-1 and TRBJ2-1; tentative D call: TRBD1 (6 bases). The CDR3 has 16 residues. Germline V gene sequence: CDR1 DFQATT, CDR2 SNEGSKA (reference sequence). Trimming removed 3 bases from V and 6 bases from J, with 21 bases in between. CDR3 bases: TGCAGTGCTAGCGACTGGGGGCGACTTGCTTCCAATGAGCAGTTCTTC. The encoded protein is CSASDWGRLASNEQFF.

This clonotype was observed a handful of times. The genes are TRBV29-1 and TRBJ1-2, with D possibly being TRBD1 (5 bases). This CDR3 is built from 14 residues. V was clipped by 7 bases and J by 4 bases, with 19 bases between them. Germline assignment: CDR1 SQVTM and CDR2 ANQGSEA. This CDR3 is CSAQGERGGYGYTF. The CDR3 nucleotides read TGCAGCGCACAAGGGGAGAGGGGCGGCTATGGCTACACCTTC.

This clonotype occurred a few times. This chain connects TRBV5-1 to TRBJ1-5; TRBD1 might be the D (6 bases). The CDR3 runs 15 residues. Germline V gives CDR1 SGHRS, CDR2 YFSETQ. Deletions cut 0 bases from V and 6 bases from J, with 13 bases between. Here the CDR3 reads CASSLAAGEGQPQHF. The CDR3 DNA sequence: TGCGCCAGCAGCTTGGCGGCAGGGGAGGGTCAGCCCCAGCATTTT.

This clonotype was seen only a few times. The CDR3 DNA sequence: TGTGCCAGCAGCCAAGCTGGTTTCTCTGGCTACACCTTC. This gives the protein CASSQAGFSGYTF. The rearrangement uses TRBV3-1 and TRBJ1-2, with D unresolved. The CDR3 is made up of 13 amino acids. V shed 1 base and J shed 7 bases, with 10 bases lying between them. Germline lookup yields CDR1 LGHDT and CDR2 YNNKEL (reference sequence).

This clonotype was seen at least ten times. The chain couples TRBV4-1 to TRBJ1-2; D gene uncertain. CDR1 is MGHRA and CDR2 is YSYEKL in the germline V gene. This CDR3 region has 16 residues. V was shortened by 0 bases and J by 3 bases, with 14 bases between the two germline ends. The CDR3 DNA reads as TGCGCCAGCAGCCAAGAGGAGGTGGCAGACTACTATGGCTACACCTTC. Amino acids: CASSQEEVADYYGYTF.

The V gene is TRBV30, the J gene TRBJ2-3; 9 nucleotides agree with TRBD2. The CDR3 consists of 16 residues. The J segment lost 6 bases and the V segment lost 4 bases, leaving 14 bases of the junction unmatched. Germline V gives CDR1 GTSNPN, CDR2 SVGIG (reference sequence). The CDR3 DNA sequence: TGTGCCTGGAACCGGCGGGGGGGCGATCGAATGGATACGCAGTATTTT. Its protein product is CAWNRRGGDRMDTQYF.

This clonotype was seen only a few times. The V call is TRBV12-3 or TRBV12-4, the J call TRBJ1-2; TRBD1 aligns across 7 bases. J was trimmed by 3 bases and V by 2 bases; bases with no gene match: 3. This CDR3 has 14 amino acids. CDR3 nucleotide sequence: TGTGCCAGCAGTTTATTTGGACAGGACTATGGCTACACCTTC. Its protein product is CASSLFGQDYGYTF.

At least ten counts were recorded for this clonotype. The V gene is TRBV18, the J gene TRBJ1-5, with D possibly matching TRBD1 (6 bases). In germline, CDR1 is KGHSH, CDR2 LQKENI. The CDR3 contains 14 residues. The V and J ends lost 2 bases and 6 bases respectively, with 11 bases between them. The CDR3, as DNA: TGTGCCAGCTCACCAGCACAGGGTCCTCAGCCCCAGCATTTT. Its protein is CASSPAQGPQPQHF.

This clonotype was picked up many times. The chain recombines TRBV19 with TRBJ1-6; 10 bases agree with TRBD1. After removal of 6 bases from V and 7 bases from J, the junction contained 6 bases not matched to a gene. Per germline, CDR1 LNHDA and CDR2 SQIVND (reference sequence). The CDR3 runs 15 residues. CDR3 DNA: TGTGCCAGTAGAGACAGGGGGCTCGGGAATTCACCCCTCCACTTT. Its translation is CASRDRGLGNSPLHF.

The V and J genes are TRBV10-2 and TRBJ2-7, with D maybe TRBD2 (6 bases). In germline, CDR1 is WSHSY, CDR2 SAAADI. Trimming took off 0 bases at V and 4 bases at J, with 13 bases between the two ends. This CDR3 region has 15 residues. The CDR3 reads CASSESGLQDYEQYF. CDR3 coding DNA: TGCGCCAGCAGTGAGTCTGGACTACAAGATTACGAGCAGTACTTC.

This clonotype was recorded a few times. The CDR3 nucleotides are TGCAGTGCTAGAGACAGGGAATTAAGTCAGCCCCAGCATTTT. This codes for CSARDRELSQPQHF. The chain uses TRBV20-1 and TRBJ1-5; D perhaps matches TRBD1 (5 bases). The germline V gene has CDR1 DFQATT and CDR2 SNEGSKA (reference sequence). The CDR3 is 14 residues long. Trimming removed 0 bases from V and 6 bases from J, with 12 bases in between.

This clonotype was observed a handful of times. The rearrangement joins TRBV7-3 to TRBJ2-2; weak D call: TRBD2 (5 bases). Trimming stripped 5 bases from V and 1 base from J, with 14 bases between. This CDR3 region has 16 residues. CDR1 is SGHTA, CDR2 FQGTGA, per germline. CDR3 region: CASSALSARNTGELFF. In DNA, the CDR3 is TGTGCCAGCAGCGCCCTTAGCGCCAGGAACACCGGGGAGCTGTTTTTT. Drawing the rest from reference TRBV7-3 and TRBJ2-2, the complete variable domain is GAGVSQTPSNKVTEKGKYVELRCDPISGHTALYWYRQSLGQGPEFLIYFQGTGAADDSGLPNDRFFAVRPEGSVSTLKIQRTERGDSAVYLCASSALSARNTGELFFGEGSRLTVL.

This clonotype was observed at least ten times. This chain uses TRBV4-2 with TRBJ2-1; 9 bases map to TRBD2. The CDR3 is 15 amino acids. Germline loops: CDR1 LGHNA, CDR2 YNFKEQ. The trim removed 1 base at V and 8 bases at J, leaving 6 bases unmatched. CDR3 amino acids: CASSQGGGGAHEQFF. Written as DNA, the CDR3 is TGTGCCAGCAGCCAAGGGGGCGGGGGGGCACATGAGCAGTTCTTC.

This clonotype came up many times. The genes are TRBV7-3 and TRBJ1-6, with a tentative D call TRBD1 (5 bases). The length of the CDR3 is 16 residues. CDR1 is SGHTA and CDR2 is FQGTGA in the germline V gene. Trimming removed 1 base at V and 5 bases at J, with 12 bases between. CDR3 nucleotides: TGTGCCAGCAGCTTAATGGGGGACGGCAATAATTCACCCCTCCACTTT. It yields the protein CASSLMGDGNNSPLHF.